The rows below give T cell receptor beta chains drawn from one sample of a study of graft-versus-host responses after intestinal transplantation. Only in-frame clones appear in the TCRdb table, and some are missing; sequencing was by immunoSEQ multiplex PCR. The sample has more than 95,000 clones, roughly 87% seen once. Antigen specificity for these receptors is unknown. The specimen was unstimulated CD4+ T cells sorted from spleen or lymph node cells, collected before intestinal transplant. The receptors originated from a human donor who received an intestinal transplant. Both conserved end residues are part of each CDR3. Fields, in order: V gene, clone size, J gene, D gene, CDR3 protein, CDR3 DNA. A D gene is named only where the DNA matches it firmly. The listing skips clone size in some rows; elsewhere it reads once, few, many or a size class.

TRBV10-1	once	TRBJ2-1	TRBD2	CASSRTSGGNEQFF	TGCGCCAGCAGTCGGACTAGCGGGGGTAATGAGCAGTTCTTC
TRBV4-2	.	TRBJ1-5	TRBD1	CASSQGDRSQPQHF	TGTGCCAGCAGCCAAGGGGACAGGAGTCAGCCCCAGCATTTT
TRBV6-4	.	TRBJ2-1	TRBD1	CAPPLGRGCNEQFF	TGTGCCCCCCCCTTGGGCAGGGGGTGCAATGAGCAGTTCTTC
TRBV6-6	once	TRBJ1-5	.	CASSSGQTSNQPQHF	TGTGCCAGCAGTTCCGGACAGACGAGCAATCAGCCCCAGCATTTT
TRBV6-6	.	TRBJ2-7	TRBD2	CASKYSGRWDEQYF	TGTGCCAGCAAATACAGCGGGAGGTGGGACGAGCAGTACTTC
TRBV5-6	.	TRBJ2-7	TRBD2	CASSLYSSGGPAYEQYF	TGTGCCAGCAGCTTGTATTCTAGCGGGGGACCAGCGTACGAGCAGTACTTC
TRBV4-1	.	TRBJ2-1	.	CASSQDRLASYNEQFF	TGCGCCAGCAGCCAAGATAGGCTAGCCTCATACAATGAGCAGTTCTTC
TRBV7-6	.	TRBJ2-5	.	CASSLGGRGKTQYF	TGTGCCAGCAGCTTAGGGGGGCGCGGGAAGACCCAGTACTTC
TRBV4-1	once	TRBJ2-3	.	CASSQEQTDTQYF	TGCGCCAGCAGCCAAGAGCAGACAGATACGCAGTATTTT
TRBV2	.	TRBJ2-3	TRBD2	CASSRGGNTDTQYF	TGTGCCAGCAGCCGCGGGGGGAACACAGATACGCAGTATTTT
TRBV6-1	.	TRBJ1-5	TRBD1	CASSPTGGSGQPQHF	TGTGCCAGCAGTCCCACAGGGGGAAGCGGCCAGCCCCAGCATTTT
TRBV6-5	.	TRBJ2-5	.	CASRTKRETQYF	TGTGCCAGCAGAACAAAAAGAGAGACCCAGTACTTC
TRBV19	.	TRBJ1-1	.	CASSIARDNTEAFF	TGTGCCAGTAGTATCGCCAGGGACAACACTGAAGCTTTCTTT
TRBV6-1	.	TRBJ2-5	TRBD1	CASRPGQGWRETQYF	TGTGCCAGCAGGCCCGGACAGGGGTGGCGGGAGACCCAGTACTTC
TRBV19	.	TRBJ2-7	.	CASKDWGASHTEQYF	TGTGCCAGTAAGGATTGGGGAGCCAGCCATACCGAGCAGTACTTC
TRBV10-2	.	TRBJ1-1	TRBD1	CASCRGQGANTEAFF	TGCGCCAGCTGCCGGGGACAGGGTGCGAACACTGAAGCTTTCTTT
TRBV6-1	once	TRBJ2-4	.	CASRPQGSKNIQYF	TGTGCCAGCAGGCCCCAGGGTTCCAAAAACATTCAGTACTTC
TRBV19	few	TRBJ2-2	TRBD1	CASSMGQGAGTGELFF	TGTGCCAGTAGTATGGGACAGGGGGCAGGCACCGGGGAGCTGTTTTTT
TRBV30	.	TRBJ1-1	.	CAWSVSRGTEAFF	TGTGCCTGGAGTGTATCCAGGGGTACTGAAGCTTTCTTT
TRBV18	once	TRBJ2-3	.	CASCPGGTDTQYF	TGTGCCAGCTGCCCAGGGGGCACAGATACGCAGTATTTT
TRBV29-1	.	TRBJ2-5	.	CSVLRSWEPETQYF	TGCAGCGTTTTGCGGTCGTGGGAGCCGGAGACCCAGTACTTC
TRBV28	.	TRBJ2-7	TRBD2	CASSFVSNLGTSGKTEYEQYF	TGTGCCAGCAGTTTCGTCAGCAATTTGGGGACTAGCGGGAAAACGGAGTACGAGCAGTACTTC
TRBV6-5	.	TRBJ1-4	.	CASSYGQGRKLFF	TGTGCCAGCAGTTACGGTCAGGGCCGAAAACTGTTTTTT
TRBV7-9	.	TRBJ1-4	.	CASSPPIGGRANEKLFF	TGTGCCAGCAGCCCACCCATCGGAGGGCGGGCTAATGAAAAACTGTTTTTT
TRBV5-1	once	TRBJ1-4	.	CASSRQQGPNEKLFF	TGCGCCAGCAGCCGCCAACAGGGCCCTAATGAAAAACTGTTTTTT
TRBV9	.	TRBJ1-5	.	CASSVGSGQPQHF	TGTGCCAGCAGCGTAGGATCTGGGCAGCCCCAGCATTTT